One T cell receptor (beta chain) is described in this entry. In this sample, this clone turned up a few times. No cognate antigen has been identified for it. It has no much larger one-base neighbor in the sample; base qualities were not kept. This sample stems from a study of memory CD4+ T cells and cytomegalovirus serostatus (dated by TCRdb to 2018 to 2020). About the full investigation: The 35 or so healthy Belgian adults in the cohort included 9 who were CMV seropositive and 24 who were CMV seronegative. To replicate a published TCR-based CMV serostatus classifier, the researchers sequenced the CD4+ memory TCRbeta repertoires of a Belgian cohort whose cytomegalovirus serostatus was known.

The Quick-DNA Microprep Kit was used to extract genomic DNA from the sorted cells. Amplification of TCRbeta DNA was done with the immunoSEQ hsTCRbeta kit, following the protocol from the manufacturer. TCRbeta libraries were sequenced on an Illumina MiSeq instrument. From the authors' description of their analysis: Removing out-of-frame sequences left 2,204,828 distinct TCRbeta sequences, an average of approximately 65,000 per individual. Each individual was scored by the count of roughly 160 previously reported CMV-associated TCRbeta sequences and the total productive distinct TCRbeta count. A beta-binomial model was reimplemented in Python, and scikit-learn random forests with default parameters were trained on US cohort data. On the Belgian cohort, classifier performance was reported as the median AUC, along with percentile confidence intervals, across 10,000 bootstrap iterations. TCRdb mirrors the immuneACCESS table, restricted to in-frame sequences. Some clones are absent from its copies; in checked studies, under half trace to an unresolved V gene, and the reason for the others is unknown. D and trimming come from the DNA, and the V and J calls and clone size come from that table. This sample holds around 32,000 clones; around 74% were observed only once. Jointly, the top ten make up about 0.65% of the sample.

Overall study results and their limits: Of 164 previously reported CMV-associated TCRbeta sequences, 55 to 75 appeared in the CD4+ memory repertoires, each in one to five individuals. The results were interpreted as suggesting that the CMV-associated TCR signature is largely present in the CD4+ memory repertoire. Only CD4+CD45RO+ memory cells were sequenced, in contrast to the original study, which included naive and memory CD4+ and CD8+ populations. The original-framework classifier achieved a median bootstrapped AUC of about 0.94 with a 95% CI of 0.76-1.00 on the Belgian cohort. For predicting CMV serostatus, the median bootstrapped AUC was approximately 0.95 using the original framework and about 0.9 using a US-trained random forest.

A FACSAria II was used to sort memory CD4+ T cells, defined as single viable CD3+CD4+CD8-CD45RO+ cells. CMV serostatus was assessed using a Roche Elecsys assay, by which serum IgG against CMV pp150, pp28, p38 and p52 was detected. Following thawing, total CD4+ T cells were enriched through positive selection using CD4 magnetic microbeads. The samples came from a separate study whose specific focus was interrogating the CD4+ T cell memory repertoire. Peripheral blood mononuclear cells were isolated and cryopreserved following standard operating procedures; serum was stored at -80 °C. The staining used CD3-PerCP (BW264/56), CD4-APC (RPA-T4), CD45RO-PE (UCHT1) and CD8-Pacific Orange (3B5) antibodies, and Sytox blue was used to exclude non-viable cells. The receptor was isolated from an adult in good health and CMV-seronegative. Some clones in this sample may be carry-over from other donors' samples. The sample consisted of memory CD4+ T cells from blood.

The CDR3 in this case is CASSSRGGGNQPQHF. The DNA sequence is given as TGTGCCAGCAGCTCCAGGGGAGGGGGCAATCAGCCCCAGCATTTT. The chain is encoded by TRBV7-8 joined to TRBJ1-5, and possibly TRBD1, on 6 matching bases. A distance of 12 bases separates the germline ends of V and J, which lose 4 bases and 2 bases respectively. Including cysteine and phenylalanine, the CDR3 has 15 amino acids. The entry retains the CDR3 DNA only, 45 bases that are in frame from base 1. The germline V gene yields SGHVS for CDR1 and FQNEAQ for CDR2.